This T cell receptor (beta chain) was captured in a study of cytomegalovirus exposure and HLA in healthy donors (TCRdb year 2017). About the full investigation: In an earlier analysis of approximately 640 of the donors, around 290 Gb of sequence data and approximately 100 million unique TCR beta sequences from 180 million or so T cells were reported. Approximately 310 gigabases of sequencing data and 70 million to 100 million unique TCR sequences were included in an early release covering 550 to 650 HLA-typed donors. Of the roughly 400 genotyped donors, 81% fell in the genetic ancestry cluster associated with self-reported Caucasian donors. The aim of the study was to test whether cataloging public T cell receptors could identify signatures of past pathogen exposure. The study profiled the T cell repertoires of 666 subjects by immunosequencing and related them to cytomegalovirus serostatus. In addition to the first cohort of 500 to 850 subjects, a separate validation cohort of approximately 130 different subjects was used. To predict cytomegalovirus infection status, the study brought together high-throughput TCR immunosequencing, statistical association of individual TCRs with disease status, and machine learning. A later analysis re-examined previously published TCR beta repertoires from just over 650 donors and added high-resolution HLA genotyping to investigate patterns of TCR occurrence. The later analysis used no new phenotypic data to find candidate immune exposures, relying instead on TCR beta sequences and their occurrence across donors. In an earlier analysis of a few hundred of the donors, high-throughput TCR beta sequencing was used to judge whether each TCR beta V gene segment behaved as functional or pseudogenic. Alongside the repertoire data, information on donor age, sex, ethnicity and CMV serostatus was compiled. In a later genetic analysis, genome-wide SNP genotypes for about 55% of the 666 donors were used, and that subset was treated as a discovery cohort. All discovery cohort repertoires had been generated using a single sequencing platform. Both class I and class II loci were covered by HLA typing, at four-digit resolution. The number of typed donors differed by locus: about 620-640 for A, B, C, DRB1 and DQB1; 500 to 550 for DQA1; 600 to 610 for DPA1; and some 450 for DPB1. Roughly 5 DR-DQ haplotypes were treated as single units for association and clustering because of strong linkage in the cohort. Across some 400 genotyped donors of the cohort, an average of about 200,000 unique TCR beta nucleotide sequences per donor were sequenced, and around 19% of those sequences were non-productive. Overall study results and their limits: Immune exposure information for the cohort was limited to CMV serostatus. When HLA alleles, especially DR and DQ, strongly co-occurred, TCR associations were difficult to assign to individual alleles. In a later genetic analysis, fewer N-insertions in productive TCRs were reported among donors in an Asian-associated ancestry cluster than the approximately 670-donor mean. Approximately 16 rarely observed V segments, including chromosome 9 orphons, were excluded from the earlier analysis of just under 600 of the donors because counts were too low. A further reported finding was that TCR beta sequences accurately predicted the HLA-A and HLA-B alleles for most subjects in the first cohort. In this cohort, only TCR beta chains were sequenced, and detectable features were limited by the absence of alpha or paired-chain data. The study listed over 150 TCR beta chains as associated with cytomegalovirus. Because HLA typing was missing for some donors at each locus, association tests included only the typed subset. A few of the identified cytomegalovirus-associated TCR beta chains were confirmed in vitro to be specific for cytomegalovirus antigens. Compared with equally common non-associated chains, HLA-associated TCR beta chains in a later analysis were more clonally expanded and had lower generation probabilities. According to the authors, the approach could potentially be generalized to other disease states and immunological phenotypes. A group of highly shared sequence variants was considered likely to be a technical artifact of the sequencing pipeline. Sequencing depth was assumed to be roughly uniform across donors in the presence/absence analyses, though that assumption may not hold. Linkage disequilibrium might explain the correlated functional status among segregating V segments, but an unknown experimental factor could not be ruled out. Most TCR sequences were seen in very few donors, while some public TCRs were found in many individuals. Several of the top co-occurrence clusters appeared to be linked to parvovirus B19, influenza, CMV and Epstein-Barr virus, according to a later analysis. In a later genetic analysis, a missense DCLRE1C variant was associated with V-gene and J-gene trimming of TCR beta chains, and the association was replicated in an independent cohort. In both the original and validation cohorts, the classifier was reported to diagnose cytomegalovirus status with high specificity and sensitivity. According to a later analysis, most CMV-associated TCR beta chains appeared to be HLA-restricted, and the HLA associations seemed to be driven largely by CMV exposure. Because the 87-base-pair reads could not distinguish some IMGT-functional V segments, including TRBV6-2 and TRBV6-3, those segments were excluded. In an earlier analysis of over 550 of the donors, most TCR beta V segments were observed in productive rearrangements about 90% or about 30% of the time, broadly matching IMGT annotations. According to a later analysis, TCR association rates differed among HLA loci, with DRB1 alleles showing the most associated TCRs and HLA-C alleles showing the fewest. A later analysis associated about 17,000 TCR beta sequences with specific HLA alleles at a false discovery rate of 0.05.

Libraries were built with the immunoSEQ multiplex PCR assay. The multiplex PCR relied on a mix of 60 forward primers for TCR Vbeta segments and 13 reverse primers for TCR Jbeta segments. The CDR3 region of rearranged TCR beta genes was amplified from genomic DNA by a multiplex PCR assay. The Illumina HiSeq System was used to sequence the amplified TCR beta libraries as 87-base-pair reads. Regarding the original processing steps: A later analysis tallied 70 million to 100 million unique TCR beta chains across the 666 repertoires, and some 10 million of those chains were shared by two or more donors. To remove PCR and sequencing errors, raw reads were error-corrected and collapsed into unique sequences using a nearest-neighbor algorithm that merged closely related sequences. CDR3 sequences were aligned to IMGT reference sequences to assign V, D and J gene segments. Each retained sequence needed at least a six-nucleotide match to both a V gene segment and a J gene segment. Rearrangements were called productive when the CDR3 lacked stop codons and stayed in frame with V and J; all others were non-productive. CDR3 was defined by IMGT convention, running from the second conserved V-encoded cysteine to the conserved J-encoded phenylalanine. Sequences without an unambiguous match to a single V gene segment were excluded from the earlier analysis of approximately 560 of the donors. In an earlier analysis of 587 of the donors, a V segment was called functional when productive rearrangements were above 56.7%, and segregating when the standard deviation between donors exceeded 5%. A statistical classification framework was built for diagnosing cytomegalovirus status from the catalog of TCR beta chain sequences. In a later analysis, V and J genes were assigned by comparing TCR nucleotide sequences against IMGT/GENE-DB human TR gene sequences. A later analysis assigned CDR3 sequences and most-parsimonious VDJ recombination scenarios with the TCRdist pipeline. In a later analysis, each TCR beta chain was defined by its CDR3 amino acid sequence together with its V-gene family, and reads lacking a unique V-gene family were excluded. A later analysis removed 550 to 650 highly shared, low-generation-probability nucleotide sequences to deal with suspected cross-contamination and a sequencing artifact. In a later analysis, a clonal expansion index for each public chain was calculated from normalized within-repertoire ranks of inferred template counts. Generation probabilities in a later analysis came from a VDJ recombination model fitted to out-of-frame rearrangements, and those results were checked against IGoR. In a later analysis, hypergeometric tests were used to score TCR-TCR, TCR-HLA and TCR-CMV co-occurrence, with a repertoire-size bias correction applied to TCR pairs. A later analysis estimated false discovery rates by permuting HLA or CMV assignments 20 times. In a later analysis, co-occurring TCRs were grouped using DBSCAN, with TCRdist sequence similarity added in when clustering inside HLA-allele-positive subsets. Co-occurrence clustering excluded repertoires with fewer than 30,000 or more than 120,000 public chains, plus five with anomalous nucleotide sharing. TCRdb took this table from immuneACCESS and kept in-frame rearrangements with V and J called. Such tables lack part of the clones; where checked against another copy, unresolved V genes explain under half of the gap, and the rest is unexplained. The V and J calls and clone size were taken over from that table, and D and trimming were inferred from the DNA. The sample table records 200,000 to 250,000 clones; around 80% of these occur just once. The ten largest clonotypes hold 0.58% of the sample.

The trim is 6 bases for V and 2 bases for J, with a gap of 16 bases between the germline ends. Reading from cysteine to phenylalanine, the CDR3 counts 15 amino acids. The only DNA kept is the CDR3, 45 bases in frame from the first base. The germline V gene supplies CDR1 MGHDK and CDR2 SYGVNS. Comment on this clone: Its antigen target is currently unknown. No much larger clone is present one base from it, and per-base qualities are unavailable.

The cohort was made up of about 670 healthy bone marrow donors. Cohort members were all nominally healthy when sampled, although unrecorded immune exposures were likely present. The donor tested CMV seronegative and was one of the 352 seronegative cohort members. A peripheral blood sample was collected from each donor, and TCR beta sequencing was performed on peripheral blood mononuclear cells. Genomic DNA extraction from the blood cell samples was performed with the Qiagen DNeasy Blood Extraction Kit. The sequence is built from TRBV25-1 and TRBJ1-2; TRBD1 is perhaps the D gene, given 5 matching bases. The TCR was taken from a woman in her forties in good health and CMV-seronegative. Sequences were obtained from PBMCs. The CDR3 reads as follows: CASSGLLGQNYGYTF. The DNA sequence is given as TGTGCCAGCAGCGGCCTTTTGGGGCAAAACTATGGCTACACCTTC.